Included here is one TCR beta chain sequence, with context. Its matching antigen is unknown. Treatment denoted: approximately nine-day PBMC culture with coronavirus spike peptide pools or control peptides (ViraFEST assay). CDR1 and CDR2 from the germline V gene are LNHNV and YYDKDF (reference sequence). CDR3 length: 14 residues. V lost 0 bases and J lost 8, with 11 bases in between. The data are from a study of vaccination and CD4 T cells after COVID-19. For the study at large: Convalescent donors: six male, four female; seven Caucasian, two Asian, one multiracial, two Hispanic.

At the Johns Hopkins FTIC core, DNA taken from cultured CD4+ T cells was sequenced by way of the Oncomine TCR Beta short-read assay. Each CDR3 protein gets one entry after TCRdb re-called the PCR reads with MiXCR. The sample gives approximately 7,700 distinct CDR3 sequences, 60% of which show up once; 25% to 35% is in the top ten. The chain links TRBV15 to TRBJ2-1; the D is unclear. The clonotype was recovered from a human donor who had recovered from COVID-19. Sequencing was carried out using CD4+ T cells from blood, cultured in vitro. CDR3 region: CATSRDRAPDEQFF. The CDR3 DNA reads as TGTGCCACCAGCAGAGATCGGGCCCCGGATGAGCAGTTCTTC.